Considering frequency, the clone carrying this T cell receptor beta chain is medium-sized. No antigen is known for it. This CDR3 is built from 12 residues. Germline-derived CDR1 and CDR2 are GTSNPN and SVGIG (reference sequence). Participants were all in good physical condition and free of acute infection. Live CSF cells were sorted with a live/dead marker for droplet-based sequencing. CSF cells underwent 10X single-cell V(D)J and 5' gene-expression profiling. TCRdb reprocessed the 10x single-cell sequencing reads, with one entry per CDR3 protein and no DNA. This table holds roughly 1,000 distinct CDR3 sequences. The data belong to a study of CD8 T cells in cerebrospinal fluid in Alzheimer's disease. Regarding the study as a whole: Patients with mild cognitive impairment or Alzheimer's disease had a larger top CSF clone percentage than controls.

The sequencing input was cerebrospinal fluid. The V call is TRBV30, the J call TRBJ2-5; without DNA, the TCRdb call of TRBD1 cannot be checked. The sequence came from a human donor with mild cognitive impairment. The CDR3 here is CAWSKGSETQYF.